The 2 T cell receptor beta chains presented below share a single source sample, sequenced in a study of shared T cell receptors in the human thymus. The protocol was immunoSEQ multiplex PCR, while the TCRdb copy is restricted to in-frame clones and leaves out a portion. This table holds hundreds of thousands of clones, approximately 87% found once. These records were also assigned to another study, of human thymus T cells.

Sequencing was done on a sample of thymocytes. These receptors all stem from a boy under two years old with a congenital heart defect.

Turning to this clone: Germline is not matched at one junction end, which may reflect a read error. The gene calls are TRBV10-2 and TRBJ2-1; 12 bases map to TRBD2. The length of the CDR3 is 20 residues. Looked up from germline, CDR1 is WSHSY and CDR2 is SAAADI. In DNA, the CDR3 is TGCGCCAGCAGAGAGTGGACTAGCGGGAAAAGGGAGGGCTCCTACAATGAGCAGTTCTTC. It translates to CASREWTSGKREGSYNEQFF.

The J gene is TRBJ1-3, the V gene TRBV15, with D possibly being TRBD1 (5 bases). The ends were cut back, 4 bases at V and 1 base at J, with 17 bases in the middle. Germline V gives CDR1 LNHNV, CDR2 YYDKDF (reference sequence). This CDR3 has 17 residues. DNA of the CDR3: TGTGCCACCAGCACGACAGACGGAGACAAGTCTGGAAACACCATATATTTT. Its protein is CATSTTDGDKSGNTIYF. Based on the CDR3 plus reference TRBV15 and TRBJ1-3, the full variable domain is DAMVIQNPRYQVTQFGKPVTLSCSQTLNHNVMYWYQQKSSQAPKLLFHYYDKDFNNEADTPDNFQSRRPNTSFCFLDIRSPGLGDTAMYLCATSTTDGDKSGNTIYFGEGSWLTVV.